A selection of T cell receptor beta chains follows, all from one sample in a study of cytomegalovirus exposure and HLA in healthy donors. Produced via immunoSEQ multiplex PCR; TCRdb's table is partial and in-frame only. The top ten hold around 1.5% of the sample, which has about 130,000 clones, about nine tenths seen once. What was sequenced was PBMCs. The receptor source for this set is a man aged 30-40 years in good health and CMV-seronegative. Each CDR3 is given with its conserved first and last residue. D genes are given only for firm matches. The listing skips clone size in some rows; elsewhere it reads once, few, many or a size class.

CDR3 DNA	CDR3 protein	clone size	D gene	V gene	J gene
TGTGCCAGCAGCCAAGATGGGGGGAGCAATCAGCCCCAGCATTTT	CASSQDGGSNQPQHF	NA	NA	TRBV4-2	TRBJ1-5
TGTGCCAGCAGCTTAGAACAAGGCTACACCTTC	CASSLEQGYTF	NA	NA	TRBV7-9	TRBJ1-2
TGTGCCAGCAGCTTATCCAGGGGGCAGATCACTGAAGCTTTCTTT	CASSLSRGQITEAFF	NA	TRBD1	TRBV7-2	TRBJ1-1
TGCAGCGTTGTTCCACCGGGATCCTACAATGAGCAGTTCTTC	CSVVPPGSYNEQFF	few	NA	TRBV29-1	TRBJ2-1
TGTGCCAGTAGCCAGGGAGGTACCTACGAGCAGTACTTC	CASSQGGTYEQYF	NA	NA	TRBV19	TRBJ2-7
TGTGCCAGCAGTTTATCGTGGGCAGGGTCCCCAAGTCAGCCCCAGCATTTT	CASSLSWAGSPSQPQHF	NA	NA	TRBV27	TRBJ1-5
TGTGCCAGCAGCTTTCGCGATTCATCCACAGATACGCAGTATTTT	CASSFRDSSTDTQYF	NA	NA	TRBV5-6	TRBJ2-3
TGTGCCAGCAGTGAAGCCAGGGCTGGAAACACCATATATTTT	CASSEARAGNTIYF	NA	NA	TRBV6-1	TRBJ1-3
TGTGCCAGCAGTGAAGTCCAGGGGGACAATGAGCAGTTCTTC	CASSEVQGDNEQFF	NA	TRBD1	TRBV6-1	TRBJ2-1
TGCGCCAGCAGCTTCAGGGACACCTACGAGCAGTACTTC	CASSFRDTYEQYF	NA	NA	TRBV5-1	TRBJ2-7
TGTGCCAGCAGCTTAGATTTTCGTGGGAGTTACAATGAGCAGTTCTTC	CASSLDFRGSYNEQFF	NA	NA	TRBV7-6	TRBJ2-1
TGTGCCAGCAGAGACGGGACAGGGGTTAATCAGCCCCAGCATTTT	CASRDGTGVNQPQHF	NA	TRBD1	TRBV6-5	TRBJ1-5
TGTGCCAGCAGCTTCCGCGGTAGGGAGACCCAGTACTTC	CASSFRGRETQYF	NA	NA	TRBV7-2	TRBJ2-5
TGTGCCAGCAGCTCCACCCTTTTAACCAGGGCCAATGGCTACACCTTC	CASSSTLLTRANGYTF	few	NA	TRBV7-9	TRBJ1-2
TGTGCCAGCAGCAACTCCGGGACTAGCGGGATCTCCTACAATGAGCAGTTCTTC	CASSNSGTSGISYNEQFF	NA	TRBD2	TRBV9	TRBJ2-1
TGCAGCGTTGAAACAGGGCTCTCCACGAACACTGAAGCTTTCTTT	CSVETGLSTNTEAFF	NA	NA	TRBV29-1	TRBJ1-1